This T cell receptor beta chain was identified during a study of regulatory T cells in long-lasting Graves disease. Study-level information: Persistence in Graves' disease required over 5 years of antithyroid drugs plus positive TSH receptor antibodies. Study results and caveats: Preferential use of TRBV28, TRBJ1-2 and TRBJ2-5 was seen in persistent disease. Because few samples were included, accuracy may have been lower.

The CDR3 contains 14 residues. V lost 3 bases and J lost 2, with 10 bases in between. Germline-derived CDR1 and CDR2 are LGHDT and YNNKEL (reference sequence). Noted time point: persistent/refractory GD, antithyroid drugs over 5 years with positive TRAb. Construction of the TCR library relied on RNA isolated from PBMCs. Building the TCR beta libraries relied on iRepertoire HTBI primers, and CDR3 regions underwent Arm-PCR. In the original workflow: Segment identification across samples yielded around 61 TRBV and more than twelve TRBJ segments. TCRdb passed the multiplex PCR reads through MiXCR, listing each CDR3 protein once. What appears here as the V and J calls and clone size reflects TCRdb's work, not the paper's. The data show about 430,000 distinct CDR3 sequences, around 20% seen once. This clonotype was seen only a few times. As yet, its antigen is unknown.

The TCR sequence derives from a female donor with Graves disease. Source: peripheral blood mononuclear cells (PBMCs), taken when the disease was refractory, from a patient treated with antithyroid drugs. The J gene is TRBJ2-5, the V gene TRBV3-1; TRBD1 might be the D (6 bases). CDR3 residues: CASSQDSKQETQYF. The CDR3 DNA is TGTGCCAGCAGCCAGGACAGTAAACAAGAGACCCAGTACTTC.